These 3 T cell receptor beta chains share one sample of origin, sequenced in a study of blood T cell repertoires in COVID-19. Assay used: immunoSEQ multiplex PCR; TCRdb lists only in-frame clones, some missing. Of approximately 100,000 clones in the sample, approximately 92% were seen once. The specimen was peripheral blood. The receptors come from a woman of 80 years or more with acute or convalescent COVID-19.

This sequence joins TRBV28 and TRBJ2-1, with 14 bases that match TRBD2. Germline loops: CDR1 MDHEN, CDR2 SYDVKM. The CDR3 is made up of 15 amino acids. V was clipped by 10 bases and J by 4 bases; unmatched bases: 6. CDR3 region: CATLGLAGVYNEQFF. The CDR3 DNA is TGTGCCACCCTGGGACTAGCGGGGGTATACAATGAGCAGTTCTTC.

This chain joins TRBV11-2 and TRBJ1-6, with D perhaps matching TRBD1 (5 bases). CDR1 is SGHAT, CDR2 FQNNGV, per germline. This CDR3 is built from 14 residues. Trimming stripped 2 bases from V and 7 bases from J, with 9 bases between. This CDR3 is CASSLQQANSPLHF. CDR3 DNA sequence: TGTGCCAGCAGCTTACAACAGGCGAATTCACCCCTCCACTTT.

J is TRBJ1-2 and V is TRBV27; D is perhaps TRBD1 (5 bases). Per germline, CDR1 MNHEY and CDR2 SMNVEV (reference sequence). The CDR3 runs 13 residues. The V end was cut by 3 bases, the J end by 2 bases, with 7 bases between. This chain's CDR3 is CASSLTENYGYTF. The CDR3 bases are TGTGCCAGCAGTTTGACAGAGAACTATGGCTACACCTTC.